The 18 T cell receptor beta chains below all came from one sample that was sequenced in a study of human T cells and chemical hapten exposure (dated by TCRdb to the early 2020s). Library preparation used RACE. TCRdb shows the sequencer as NextSeq 500. TCRdb trimmed public reads at Q25 via fastp, called clones via MiXCR and kept in-frame beta chains. When rows share a CDR3 protein, they turn into one entry using the most common DNA and genes. This sample comprises over 150,000 distinct CDR3 sequences, 28% of them detected only once. The top ten constitute roughly 2.2% of the sample. This specimen's time point label, interpreted: patch test 3, about 24 weeks after DPC sensitization. In light of the paper, this sample's treatment or condition label describes: therapeutic diphenylcyclopropenone sensitization with weekly scalp DPC. Sequenced material: whole blood, taken in connection with sensitization to the hapten diphenylcyclopropenone (DPC). The receptors derive from a woman between 18 and 29 years old with alopecia areata. Some clones in this sample may be carry-over from other donors' samples.

Only a few counts were recorded for this clonotype. The CDR3 sequence is CASSPSWASEGTEAFF. The CDR3 DNA is TGTGCCAGCAGCCCATCCTGGGCCAGTGAAGGGACTGAAGCTTTCTTT. J is TRBJ1-1 and V is TRBV4-2; D not resolved. This CDR3 has 16 amino acids. V gave up 4 bases and J gave up 5 bases, with 20 bases separating them. The V gene's germline CDR1 is LGHNA and CDR2 YNFKEQ.

This clonotype was seen more than once but under ten times. The chain links TRBV5-1 to TRBJ1-1, with 10 bases that match TRBD1. The V gene's germline CDR1 is SGHRS and CDR2 YFSETQ. Trimming took 3 bases from V and 5 from J; bases not matched to a gene: 7. CDR3 length: 15 amino acids. The CDR3 DNA follows: TGCGCCAGCAGCTACCGGGACAGGGGAGATACTGAAGCTTTCTTT. Residues: CASSYRDRGDTEAFF.

The V call is TRBV5-1, the J call TRBJ2-1; 7 positions agree with TRBD1. The V and J ends lost 3 bases and 5 bases, in that order; junction bases with no gene match: 11. The CDR3 consists of 16 residues. CDR1 is SGHRS and CDR2 is YFSETQ in the germline V gene. CDR3 sequence reads: CASSWGTVPNDNEQFF. In DNA, the CDR3 is TGCGCCAGCAGCTGGGGGACAGTTCCCAATGACAATGAGCAGTTCTTC.

This clonotype came up a few times. The V call is TRBV3-2, the J call TRBJ2-2; the table gives TRBD2 as D, unverified against the DNA. TRBV3-2 is tagged as a pseudogene. The CDR3 has 14 residues. The CDR3 sequence: CASSQEWGAGELFF. The CDR3 nucleotides read TGTGCCAGCAGCCAAGAGTGGGGAGCCGGGGAGCTGTTTTTT.

The genes are TRBV7-3 and TRBJ2-1; 8 nucleotides match TRBD2. The germline V gene has CDR1 SGHTA and CDR2 FQGTGA. The J segment lost 5 bases and the V segment lost 2 bases, leaving 8 bases of the junction unmatched. The CDR3 contains 16 residues. CDR3 coding DNA: TGTGCCAGCAGCTTAGTCGGGGGGGTAAAACACAATGAGCAGTTCTTC. Amino acids: CASSLVGGVKHNEQFF.

This clonotype was detected only a few times. The gene calls are TRBV29-1 and TRBJ2-3; D ambiguous. The CDR3 contains 11 residues. V lost 6 bases and J 9 bases, leaving 13 bases between the germline ends. Germline CDR1 reads SQVTM; CDR2 reads ANQGSEA. CDR3 amino acids: CSVATASTQYF. The CDR3, as DNA: TGCAGCGTCGCAACAGCTTCGACGCAGTATTTT.

In its sample, this clonotype was seen a few times. The V gene is TRBV6-5, the J gene TRBJ2-3; D not certain. The CDR3 spans 16 residues. V was clipped by 0 bases and J by 0 bases, with 10 bases between them. Germline CDR1 is MNHEY and CDR2 is SVGAGI. CDR3 DNA sequence: TGTGCCAGCAGTTACTCTGTCCCCCTTAGCACAGATACGCAGTATTTT. The encoded protein is CASSYSVPLSTDTQYF.

This clonotype has a handful of counts. The rearrangement uses TRBV6-5 and TRBJ2-7; 9 bases align to TRBD2. CDR1 is MNHEY and CDR2 is SVGAGI in the germline V gene. Germline trimming cut 5 bases from V and 2 bases from J; bases unmatched to any gene: 4. The CDR3 has 14 amino acids. DNA for the CDR3: TGTGCCAGCAGTCAGACTAGCGGCCCCTACGAGCAGTACTTC. It codes for CASSQTSGPYEQYF.

This chain joins TRBV4-2 and TRBJ2-7; 10 bases line up with TRBD2. The CDR3 is 16 residues long. Germline loops: CDR1 LGHNA, CDR2 YNFKEQ. V lost 0 bases to trimming and J lost 3 bases; unmatched junction nucleotides: 5. The CDR3 here is CASSQDLASGGYEQYF. The CDR3 DNA is TGTGCCAGCAGCCAAGATTTGGCTAGCGGGGGCTACGAGCAGTACTTC.

The chain couples TRBV4-2 to TRBJ1-4; D is ambiguous. There are 16 residues in the CDR3. Per germline, CDR1 LGHNA and CDR2 YNFKEQ. Trimming removed 1 base at V and 5 bases at J, with 14 bases between. This CDR3 reads CASSQGVSERNEKLFF. The DNA for the CDR3 is TGTGCCAGCAGCCAAGGGGTATCCGAGAGGAATGAAAAACTGTTTTTT.

This clonotype has only a few counts. The chain uses TRBV11-1 and TRBJ2-5, with 7 bases identical to TRBD2. Per germline, CDR1 SGHAT and CDR2 FQDESV (reference sequence). This CDR3 is 14 amino acids long. Trimming took 3 bases from V and 6 from J; bases not matched to a gene: 7. Here the CDR3 DNA reads TGTGCCAGCAGCTTGGGCGGGAGCGGAAAGACCCAGTACTTC. It translates to CASSLGGSGKTQYF.

This clonotype was detected many times. The chain combines TRBV29-1 with TRBJ2-1; D gene unclear. This CDR3 is 13 amino acids long. The V gene's germline CDR1 is SQVTM and CDR2 ANQGSEA. The V gene lost 4 bases and the J gene lost 8 bases, with 15 bases spanning the gap. The CDR3 is CSVGQRLNDEQFF. CDR3 DNA sequence: TGCAGCGTTGGCCAGCGCCTAAACGATGAGCAGTTCTTC.

Turning to this clonotype: The junction does not match germline at one end; this may be a read error. The chain joins TRBV4-1 to TRBJ2-4; D perhaps matches TRBD2 (5 bases). Per germline, CDR1 MGHRA and CDR2 YSYEKL. The CDR3 length is 12 residues. CDR3 coding DNA: TGCGCCAGCAGCCAAGGAAATAGGGAAGCGGACTTC. Its protein product is CASSQGNREADF.

The rearrangement links TRBV12-5 to TRBJ1-1; unclear D gene. The CDR3 is 18 residues long. Germline V gives CDR1 LGHNT, CDR2 FRNRAP. V lost 6 bases to trimming and J lost 1 base, with 24 bases between them. The chain's CDR3 is CASGQTRGGSVANTEAFF. The CDR3, as DNA: TGTGCTAGTGGGCAGACTCGGGGAGGGTCGGTGGCGAACACTGAAGCTTTCTTT.

The rearrangement uses TRBV7-2 and TRBJ2-3; D gene uncertain. The V gene's germline CDR1 is SGHTA and CDR2 FQGNSA. Trimming removed 4 bases at V and 2 bases at J, with 10 bases between. The CDR3 is 14 residues long. The DNA of the CDR3 is TGTGCCAGCAGCTACCTTCCCCTCACAGATACGCAGTATTTT. This gives the protein CASSYLPLTDTQYF.

This clonotype was seen only a few times. The chain joins TRBV20-1 to TRBJ1-2; unclear D gene. V lost 6 bases and J 4 bases, leaving 12 bases between the germline ends. From germline, CDR1 is DFQATT and CDR2 SNEGSKA (reference sequence). The CDR3 contains 12 residues. CDR3 region: CSAIPEAYGYTF. Written as DNA, the CDR3 is TGCAGTGCAATACCAGAGGCCTATGGCTACACCTTC.

This clonotype was detected only a few times. V is TRBV5-1 and J is TRBJ1-2; perhaps TRBD1 as D (5 bases). The V gene's germline CDR1 is SGHRS and CDR2 YFSETQ. There are 15 residues in the CDR3. V lost 4 bases and J 0 bases, leaving 13 bases between the germline ends. CDR3 nucleotide sequence: TGCGCCAGCAGCCTGGGGCAGACTTCTAACTATGGCTACACCTTC. It yields the protein CASSLGQTSNYGYTF.

The rearrangement joins TRBV29-1 to TRBJ1-1; perhaps TRBD1 as D (6 bases). Trimming pared 7 bases from V and 5 bases from J, leaving 14 bases between. Germline CDR1 and CDR2: SQVTM and ANQGSEA. The CDR3 is 12 amino acids. CDR3 protein: CSETRGRTEAFF. The CDR3 nucleotides are TGCAGCGAGACCAGGGGACGAACTGAAGCTTTCTTT.